The 3 T cell receptor beta chains reported below all come from one sample, sequenced in a study of cytomegalovirus exposure and HLA in healthy donors. PCR used 60 Vbeta primers and 13 Jbeta primers. Method: immunoSEQ multiplex PCR; TCRdb's copy keeps in-frame clones and lacks some. Of 200,000 to 250,000 clones in the sample, 82% were seen once. The sample was PBMCs. The receptors were gathered from a woman aged 35 to 49 in good health and CMV-seropositive.

In this sample, this clone turned up a few times. In nucleotides, the CDR3 is TGTGCCAGCAGCTCCGGGATCGAAGCTTTCTTT. Its translation: CASSSGIEAFF. The rearrangement uses TRBV14 and TRBJ1-1; no reliable D call. This CDR3 has 11 amino acids. Germline V CDR1 and CDR2: SGHDN, FVKESK. V dropped 5 bases and J dropped 8 bases, with 9 bases sitting between them. The full variable domain, completed using reference TRBV14 and TRBJ1-1, is EAGVTQFPSHSVIEKGQTVTLRCDPISGHDNLYWYRRVMGKEIKFLLHFVKESKQDESGMPNNRFLAERTGGTYSTLKVQPAELEDSGVYFCASSSGIEAFFGQGTRLTVV.

The chain combines TRBV7-9 with TRBJ1-6, with 8 bases lining up with TRBD1. This CDR3 contains 14 residues. V was clipped by 4 bases and J by 7 bases; unmatched bases: 3. The germline V gene has CDR1 SEHNR and CDR2 FQNEAQ (reference sequence). The chain's CDR3 is CASSSGQENSPLHF. In DNA, the CDR3 is TGTGCCAGCAGCTCGGGACAGGAGAATTCACCCCTCCACTTT.

This clone has a single count. Its ends do not fully match the called genes, so a read error is possible. This chain links TRBV7-9 with TRBJ2-7; D gene ambiguous. The germline gives CDR1 SEHNR, CDR2 FQNEAQ (reference sequence). CDR3 length: 15 residues. The CDR3 loop is CSSSLGVQSSYEQYF. The CDR3 region has the DNA TGTTCCAGCAGCTTAGGCGTACAGAGCTCCTACGAGCAGTACTTC.